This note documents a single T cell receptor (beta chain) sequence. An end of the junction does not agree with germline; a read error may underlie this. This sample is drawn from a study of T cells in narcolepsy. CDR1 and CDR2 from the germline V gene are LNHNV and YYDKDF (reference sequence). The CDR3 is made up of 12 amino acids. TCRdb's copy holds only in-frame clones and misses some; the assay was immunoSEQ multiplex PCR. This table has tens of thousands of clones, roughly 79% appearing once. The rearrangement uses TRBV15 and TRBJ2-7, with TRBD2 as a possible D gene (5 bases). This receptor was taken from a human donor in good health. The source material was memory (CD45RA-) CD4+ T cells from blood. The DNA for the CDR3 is TGTGCCATCAGCAGAGAGTCGGGGGAGCAGTACTTC. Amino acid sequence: CAISRESGEQYF.